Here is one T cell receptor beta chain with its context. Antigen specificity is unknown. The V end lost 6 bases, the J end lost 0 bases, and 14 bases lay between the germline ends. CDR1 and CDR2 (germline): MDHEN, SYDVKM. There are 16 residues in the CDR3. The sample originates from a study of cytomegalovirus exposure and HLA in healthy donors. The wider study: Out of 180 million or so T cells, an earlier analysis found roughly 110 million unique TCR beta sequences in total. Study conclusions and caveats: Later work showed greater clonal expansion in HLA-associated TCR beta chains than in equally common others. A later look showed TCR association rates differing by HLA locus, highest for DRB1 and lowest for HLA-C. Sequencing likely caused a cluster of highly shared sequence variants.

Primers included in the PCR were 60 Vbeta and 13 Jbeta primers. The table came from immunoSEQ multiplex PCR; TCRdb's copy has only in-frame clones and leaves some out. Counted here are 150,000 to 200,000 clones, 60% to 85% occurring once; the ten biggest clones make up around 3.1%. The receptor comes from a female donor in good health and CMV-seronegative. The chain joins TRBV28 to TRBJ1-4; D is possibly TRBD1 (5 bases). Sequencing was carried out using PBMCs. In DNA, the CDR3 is TGTGCCAGCAGCCTATCGGGGACTGCAACTAATGAAAAACTGTTTTTT. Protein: CASSLSGTATNEKLFF.